Each of the 9 T cell receptor beta chains below was sequenced from the same sample in a study of cytomegalovirus exposure and HLA in healthy donors. Measured with immunoSEQ multiplex PCR; TCRdb has only the in-frame clones, and not every one. The data hold roughly 60,000 clones, with roughly nine tenths observed a single time. Sequenced sample: PBMCs. These receptors came from a woman under 30 in good health and CMV-seronegative.

This chain connects TRBV27 to TRBJ2-1, with 7 positions matching TRBD1. Germline V lookup: CDR1 MNHEY, CDR2 SMNVEV (reference sequence). J gave up 6 bases and V 3 bases, and 8 bases lay outside the gene matches. This CDR3 comprises 15 residues. CDR3 region: CASSFTGTEFNEQFF. The CDR3 nucleotides are TGTGCCAGCAGTTTTACCGGGACAGAGTTCAATGAGCAGTTCTTC.

This CDR3 reads CASSGSAGETGELFF. DNA of the CDR3: TGCGCCAGCAGCGGCAGTGCAGGGGAAACCGGGGAGCTGTTTTTT. The V call is TRBV5-1, the J call TRBJ2-2; D possibly corresponds to TRBD1 (6 bases). The CDR3 has 15 amino acids. Trimming shortened V by 4 bases and J by 5 bases, and 15 bases separated the two germline ends. The germline gives CDR1 SGHRS, CDR2 YFSETQ.

The gene calls are TRBV11-2 and TRBJ2-1; 9 bases fit TRBD1. Unmatched junction bases numbered 4, after V lost 0 bases and J lost 4 bases. The V gene's germline CDR1 is SGHAT and CDR2 FQNNGV. This CDR3 is 16 amino acids long. The CDR3 nucleotides read TGTGCCAGCAGCTTAGAGACAGGGGGTCTTTACAATGAGCAGTTCTTC. It encodes CASSLETGGLYNEQFF.

CDR3 sequence: CASSQEGGSSYEQYF. CDR3 coding DNA: TGTGCCAGCAGCCAAGAAGGCGGAAGCTCCTACGAGCAGTACTTC. This chain joins TRBV4-2 and TRBJ2-7; D is uncertain. In germline, CDR1 is LGHNA, CDR2 YNFKEQ. The CDR3 consists of 15 residues. Trimming stripped 0 bases from V and 0 bases from J, with 9 bases between.

The V and J genes are TRBV4-2 and TRBJ2-5; a possible D gene is TRBD2 (5 bases). V was pared by 0 bases and J by 4 bases, with 12 bases between. The CDR3 sequence is 15 residues long. Germline V gene data show CDR1 as LGHNA and CDR2 as YNFKEQ. The CDR3 bases are TGTGCCAGCAGCCAAGATTGGGCGGGCCCAGAGACCCAGTACTTC. It yields the protein CASSQDWAGPETQYF.

This clone came up once. The chain carries TRBV9 and TRBJ2-7; TRBD1 might be the D (6 bases). Germline lookup yields CDR1 SGDLS and CDR2 YYNGEE. The CDR3 extends over 14 amino acids. Trimming pared 1 base from V and 6 bases from J, leaving 14 bases between. The CDR3 region is CASSVSGTITEQYF. Written as DNA, the CDR3 is TGTGCCAGCAGCGTATCCGGGACAATAACCGAGCAGTACTTC.

The chain links TRBV10-2 to TRBJ1-1; 7 positions agree with TRBD1. Germline lookup yields CDR1 WSHSY and CDR2 SAAADI. V was pared by 5 bases and J by 4 bases, with 4 bases of the junction left unmatched. This CDR3 spans 13 amino acids. Here the CDR3 reads CASSQGVGTEAFF. The CDR3 DNA reads TGCGCCAGCAGTCAGGGGGTGGGCACTGAAGCTTTCTTT.

The rearrangement links TRBV7-3 to TRBJ2-1; TRBD1 matches 7 bases. CDR3 length: 15 amino acids. Per the germline V gene, CDR1 is SGHTA and CDR2 is FQGTGA. The V segment lost 6 bases and the J segment 8 bases; nucleotides outside the gene matches: 13. In DNA, the CDR3 is TGTGCCAGCAGTCCTCTCGCGACAGGGTCGTATGAGCAGTTCTTC. As protein: CASSPLATGSYEQFF. Supplemented by reference TRBV7-3 and TRBJ2-1, the full variable domain reads GAGVSQTPSNKVTEKGKYVELRCDPISGHTALYWYRQSLGQGPEFLIYFQGTGAADDSGLPNDRFFAVRPEGSVSTLKIQRTERGDSAVYLCASSPLATGSYEQFFGPGTRLTVL.

This clone occurred once. The CDR3 nucleotides read TGTGCCAGCAGTAAAGGGACAGACCGTAGCAATCAGCCCCAGCATTTT. This gives the protein CASSKGTDRSNQPQHF. V usage is TRBV2 and J usage is TRBJ1-5; 7 bases map to TRBD1. With 5 bases clipped from V and 0 bases from J, the junction kept 7 bases outside the gene matches. Germline V gives CDR1 SNHLY, CDR2 FYNNEI. This CDR3 has 16 residues.